This TCR beta chain is from a study of blood T cell repertoires in COVID-19. The overall study: Both acute and convalescent COVID-19 samples were obtained from the United States, Italy and Spain. PBMCs, B-cell-depleted T cells, or T cells provided the cDNA or gDNA that made up the material.

Original methodology: Reference gene primer amplification yielded estimated nucleated cell counts. TCRdb keeps only in-frame clones here, not all; method: immunoSEQ multiplex PCR. V, J and clone size are those of that table, while D and trimming were read from the DNA. The sample lists 60,000 or so clones; around 74% were seen once. The receptor comes from a woman older than 75 with acute or convalescent COVID-19. Sequences were obtained from peripheral blood.

DNA for the CDR3: TGTGCCAGTAGTACTCAGGGGGCCGTAAAGAATCAGCCCCAGCATTTT. It is translated as CASSTQGAVKNQPQHF. This chain links TRBV19 with TRBJ1-5, with 8 bases matching TRBD1. V was pared by 4 bases and J by 4 bases, with 9 bases of the junction left unmatched. Germline-derived CDR1 and CDR2 are LNHDA and SQIVND (reference sequence). There are 16 residues in the CDR3.